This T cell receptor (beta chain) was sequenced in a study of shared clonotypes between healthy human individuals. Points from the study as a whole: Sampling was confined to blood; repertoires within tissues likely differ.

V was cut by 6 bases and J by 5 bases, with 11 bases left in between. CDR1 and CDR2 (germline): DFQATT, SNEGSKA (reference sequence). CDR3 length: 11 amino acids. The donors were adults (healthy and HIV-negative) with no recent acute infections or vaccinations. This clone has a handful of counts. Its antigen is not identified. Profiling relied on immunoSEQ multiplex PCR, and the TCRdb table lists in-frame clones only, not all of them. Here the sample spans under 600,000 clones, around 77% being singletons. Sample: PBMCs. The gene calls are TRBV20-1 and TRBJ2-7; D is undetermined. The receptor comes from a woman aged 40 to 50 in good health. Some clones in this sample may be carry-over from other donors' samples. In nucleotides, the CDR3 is TGCAGTGCAACCCCTGGCCACGAGCAGTACTTC. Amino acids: CSATPGHEQYF.